The 2 T cell receptor beta chains presented below share a single source sample, sequenced in a study of T-cell memory formation after mild COVID-19. A single record per CDR3 protein comes from TCRdb applying MiXCR to the 5' RACE reads. The sample shows more than 110,000 distinct CDR3 sequences, around 14% of them seen only once. The sequenced sample was PBMCs or a T cell subset sorted from them (not recorded which). All receptors come from an adult woman who had mild COVID-19 (a few samples of this study predate the infection). Cell type and time point are not known.

This clonotype turned up a few times. The rearrangement uses TRBV3-1 and TRBJ2-1, with D uncertain. The CDR3 is made up of 17 amino acids. Between the trimmed V and J ends, which lost 0 bases and 4 bases, there was a span of 16 bases. CDR1 LGHDT and CDR2 YNNKEL come from the germline V gene (reference sequence). DNA of the CDR3: TGTGCCAGCAGCCAAGATCGAATGATCCCGGCTTACAATGAGCAGTTCTTC. Protein sequence: CASSQDRMIPAYNEQFF.

The chain uses TRBV6-5 and TRBJ2-5; D perhaps matches TRBD2 (6 bases). Trimming cost V 6 bases and J 2 bases, with 19 bases left between them. The CDR3 extends over 16 amino acids. The germline gives CDR1 MNHEY, CDR2 SVGAGI. This chain's CDR3 is CASRGTFGYPQETQYF. CDR3 nucleotides: TGTGCCAGCAGGGGGACTTTTGGATACCCACAAGAGACCCAGTACTTC.